The 8 T cell receptor beta chains given below trace back to one sample, sequenced in a study of T cell responses to AZD1222 COVID-19 vaccine (dated by TCRdb to 2020 to 2023). Preparation of the library involved the immunoSEQ multiplex PCR assay. TCRdb limited this immuneACCESS table to in-frame rearrangements with V and J called. A share of clones is missing; checked studies link under half to unresolved V genes, and the rest is unexplained. Counted in this sample were 150,000 or so clones; about nine tenths of them appeared once. The ten largest clones take up approximately 1.4% of the sample. This specimen's time point label, per the study, means: baseline before first vaccination. Sequenced here: peripheral blood, sampled on day 0 of AZD1222 vaccination. These TCRs come from an adult in good health.

The rearrangement joins TRBV6-1 to TRBJ2-7; D is possibly TRBD2 (6 bases). V was clipped by 3 bases and J by 0 bases, with 9 bases between them. CDR3 length: 14 amino acids. The germline V gene encodes CDR1 MNHNS and CDR2 SASEGT. CDR3: CASSEEGSSYEQYF. The CDR3 coding sequence is TGTGCCAGCAGTGAGGAGGGAAGCTCCTACGAGCAGTACTTC.

This chain links TRBV18 with TRBJ1-2; TRBD1 is a possible D gene (6 bases). The V and J ends lost 2 bases and 7 bases respectively, with 14 bases between them. Germline V gives CDR1 KGHSH, CDR2 LQKENI. The CDR3 totals 14 residues. The CDR3 loop is CASSPGAGAFGYTF. Written as DNA, the CDR3 is TGTGCCAGCTCACCAGGGGCAGGGGCTTTTGGCTACACCTTC.

This clone was found a few times. The rearrangement joins TRBV29-1 to TRBJ1-5; 9 bases match TRBD1. CDR3 size: 16 residues. The V segment lost 3 bases and the J segment 2 bases; nucleotides outside the gene matches: 8. CDR1 is SQVTM and CDR2 is ANQGSEA in the germline V gene. This chain's CDR3 is CSVEHRGHWGNQPQHF. The CDR3 coding sequence is TGCAGCGTTGAGCACAGGGGGCATTGGGGCAATCAGCCCCAGCATTTT. The full variable domain, its missing parts supplied by reference TRBV29-1 and TRBJ1-5, is SAVISQKPSRDICQRGTSLTIQCQVDSQVTMMFWYRQQPGQSLTLIATANQGSEATYESGFVIDKFPISRPNLTFSTLTVSNMSPEDSSIYLCSVEHRGHWGNQPQHFGDGTRLSIL.

J is TRBJ2-7 and V is TRBV27, with 10 bases fitting TRBD2. The V segment lost 6 bases and the J segment 3 bases; nucleotides outside the gene matches: 8. This CDR3 region has 15 residues. The germline gives CDR1 MNHEY, CDR2 SMNVEV (reference sequence). The chain's CDR3 is CASSPKGLALYEQYF. CDR3 bases: TGTGCCAGCAGCCCCAAGGGACTAGCGCTCTACGAGCAGTACTTC.

The chain has TRBV5-4 and TRBJ2-7; 10 bases map to TRBD2. The CDR3 contains 17 residues. Germline assignment: CDR1 SGHNT and CDR2 YYREEE (reference sequence). The V segment lost 4 bases and the J segment 2 bases; nucleotides outside the gene matches: 12. CDR3 coding DNA: TGTGCCAGCAGCCTCCTGACCCTAGCGGGGGTGGCCTACGAGCAGTACTTC. Its translation: CASSLLTLAGVAYEQYF.

The chain links TRBV11-2 to TRBJ2-1; no reliable D call. CDR3 length: 16 residues. V lost 3 bases, J lost 0 bases, and 12 bases lay in between. Germline-derived CDR1 and CDR2 are SGHAT and FQNNGV. The DNA for the CDR3 is TGTGCCAGCAGCTTTTTTGGCCGTAGCTCCTACAATGAGCAGTTCTTC. Protein sequence: CASSFFGRSSYNEQFF.

The J gene is TRBJ1-6, the V gene TRBV5-1; no clear D. Trimming took 0 bases from V and 10 from J, leaving 11 bases between them. This CDR3 is 14 amino acids long. From germline, CDR1 is SGHRS and CDR2 YFSETQ. The CDR3 DNA sequence: TGCGCCAGCAGCTTGGGCGCGGAAGGGTCACCCCTCCACTTT. Translation gives CASSLGAEGSPLHF.

This clone was recorded at least ten times. The V call is TRBV25-1, the J call TRBJ1-2, with TRBD1 matching over 10 bases. V trimming: 3 bases; J trimming: 7 bases; junction bases outside the gene matches: 14. The CDR3 extends over 17 amino acids. CDR1 and CDR2 from the germline V gene are MGHDK and SYGVNS. DNA for the CDR3: TGTGCCAGCAGTGATCTTTTCGGGACAGGGGTGGCATCTGGCTACACCTTC. This codes for CASSDLFGTGVASGYTF.